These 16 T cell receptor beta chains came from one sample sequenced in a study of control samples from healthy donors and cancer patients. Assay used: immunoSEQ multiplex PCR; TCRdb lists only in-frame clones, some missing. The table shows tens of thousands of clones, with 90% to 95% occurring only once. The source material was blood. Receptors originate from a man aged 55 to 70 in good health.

The CDR3 region is CASSQEFAGLDEQYF. CDR3 DNA: TGTGCCAGCAGCCAAGAATTCGCAGGTCTCGACGAGCAGTACTTC. This chain uses TRBV3-1 (or the pseudogene TRBV3-2) with TRBJ2-7; D call uncertain. Trimming removed 0 bases from V and 5 bases from J, with 14 bases in between. This CDR3 comprises 15 residues. From germline, CDR1 is LGHDT and CDR2 YNNKEL (reference sequence).

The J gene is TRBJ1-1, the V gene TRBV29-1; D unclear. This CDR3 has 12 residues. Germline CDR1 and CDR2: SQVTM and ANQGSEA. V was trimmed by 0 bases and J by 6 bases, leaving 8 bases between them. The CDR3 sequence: CSVEEDFAEAFF. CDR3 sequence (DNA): TGCAGCGTTGAAGAGGATTTCGCTGAAGCTTTCTTT.

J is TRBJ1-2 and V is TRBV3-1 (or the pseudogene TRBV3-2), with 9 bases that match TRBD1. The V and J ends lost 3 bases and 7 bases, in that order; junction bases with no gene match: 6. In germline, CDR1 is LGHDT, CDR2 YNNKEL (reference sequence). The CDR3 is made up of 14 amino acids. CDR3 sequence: CASSHRTGAVGYTF. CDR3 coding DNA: TGTGCCAGCAGCCACCGGACAGGGGCGGTTGGCTACACCTTC.

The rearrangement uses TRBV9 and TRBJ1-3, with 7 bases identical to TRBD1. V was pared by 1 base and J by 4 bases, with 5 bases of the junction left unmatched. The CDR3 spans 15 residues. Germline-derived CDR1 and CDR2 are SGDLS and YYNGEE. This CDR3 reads CASSVRGLRGNTIYF. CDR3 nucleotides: TGTGCCAGCAGCGTAAGGGGGCTTAGAGGAAACACCATATATTTT.

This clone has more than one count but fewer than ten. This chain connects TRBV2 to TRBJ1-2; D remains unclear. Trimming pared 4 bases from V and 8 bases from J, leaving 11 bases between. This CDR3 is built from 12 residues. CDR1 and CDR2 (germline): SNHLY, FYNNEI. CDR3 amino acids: CASSGGLGGYTF. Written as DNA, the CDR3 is TGTGCCAGCAGTGGAGGCCTTGGGGGCTACACCTTC. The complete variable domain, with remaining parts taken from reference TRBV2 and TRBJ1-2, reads EPEVTQTPSHQVTQMGQEVILRCVPISNHLYFYWYRQILGQKVEFLVSFYNNEISEKSEIFDDQFSVERPDGSNFTLKIRSTKLEDSAMYFCASSGGLGGYTFGSGTRLTVV.

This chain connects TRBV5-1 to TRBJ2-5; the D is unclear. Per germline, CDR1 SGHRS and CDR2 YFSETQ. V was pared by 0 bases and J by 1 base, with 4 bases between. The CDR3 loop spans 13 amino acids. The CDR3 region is CASSLERQETQYF. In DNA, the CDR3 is TGCGCCAGCAGCTTGGAGCGCCAAGAGACCCAGTACTTC.

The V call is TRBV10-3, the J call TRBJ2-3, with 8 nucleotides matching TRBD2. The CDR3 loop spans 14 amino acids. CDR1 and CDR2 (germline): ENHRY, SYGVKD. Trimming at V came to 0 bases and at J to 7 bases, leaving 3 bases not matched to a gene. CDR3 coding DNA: TGTGCCATCAGTGAGTCCACTAGCGGACATACGCAGTATTTT. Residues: CAISESTSGHTQYF.

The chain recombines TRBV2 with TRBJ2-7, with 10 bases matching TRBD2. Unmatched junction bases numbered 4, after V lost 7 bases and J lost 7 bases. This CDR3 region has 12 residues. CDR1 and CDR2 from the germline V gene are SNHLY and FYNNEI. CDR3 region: CASTLAGSEQYF. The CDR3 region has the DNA TGTGCCAGCACACTAGCGGGGTCTGAGCAGTACTTC.

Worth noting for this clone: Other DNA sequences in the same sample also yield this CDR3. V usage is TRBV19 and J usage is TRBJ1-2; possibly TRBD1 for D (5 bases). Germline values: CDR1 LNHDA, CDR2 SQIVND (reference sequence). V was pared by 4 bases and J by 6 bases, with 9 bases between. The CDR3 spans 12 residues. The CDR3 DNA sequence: TGTGCCAGTAGTAACACGGGGGATGGCTACACCTTC. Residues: CASSNTGDGYTF.

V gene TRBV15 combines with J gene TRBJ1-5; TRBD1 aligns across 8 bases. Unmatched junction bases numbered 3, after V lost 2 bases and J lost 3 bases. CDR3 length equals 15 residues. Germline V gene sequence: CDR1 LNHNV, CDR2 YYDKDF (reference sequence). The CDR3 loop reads CATSRLDRDNQPQHF. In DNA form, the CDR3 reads TGTGCCACCAGCAGACTGGACAGGGACAATCAGCCCCAGCATTTT.

The CDR3 is CASSGGQGGWQYF. CDR3 nucleotides: TGTGCCAGCAGCGGGGGACAGGGTGGTTGGCAGTACTTC. The rearrangement joins TRBV5-4 to TRBJ2-7; 9 nucleotides line up with TRBD1. With 4 bases clipped from V and 9 bases from J, the junction kept 8 bases outside the gene matches. The CDR3 runs 13 residues. The germline V gene encodes CDR1 SGHNT and CDR2 YYREEE (reference sequence).

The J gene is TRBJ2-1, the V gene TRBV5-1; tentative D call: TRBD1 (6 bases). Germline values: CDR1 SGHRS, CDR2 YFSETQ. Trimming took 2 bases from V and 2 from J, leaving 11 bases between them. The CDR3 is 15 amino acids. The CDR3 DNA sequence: TGCGCCAGCAGCTTTCAGGGGCTAACCTACAATGAGCAGTTCTTC. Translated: CASSFQGLTYNEQFF.

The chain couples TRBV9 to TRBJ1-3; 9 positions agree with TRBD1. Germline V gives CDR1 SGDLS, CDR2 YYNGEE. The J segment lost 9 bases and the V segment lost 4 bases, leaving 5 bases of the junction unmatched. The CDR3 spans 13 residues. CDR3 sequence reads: CASSPGTGSTIYF. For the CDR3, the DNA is TGTGCCAGCAGCCCCGGGACAGGGAGCACCATATATTTT. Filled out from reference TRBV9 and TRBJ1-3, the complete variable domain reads DSGVTQTPKHLITATGQRVTLRCSPRSGDLSVYWYQQSLDQGLQFLIQYYNGEERAKGNILERFSAQQFPDLHSELNLSSLELGDSALYFCASSPGTGSTIYFGEGSWLTVV.

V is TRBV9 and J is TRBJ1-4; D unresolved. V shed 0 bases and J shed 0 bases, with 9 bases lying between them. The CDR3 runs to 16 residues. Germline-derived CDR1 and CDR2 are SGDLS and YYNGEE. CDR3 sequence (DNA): TGTGCCAGCAGCGTAGCTGGATTTGCAACTAATGAAAAACTGTTTTTT. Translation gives CASSVAGFATNEKLFF.

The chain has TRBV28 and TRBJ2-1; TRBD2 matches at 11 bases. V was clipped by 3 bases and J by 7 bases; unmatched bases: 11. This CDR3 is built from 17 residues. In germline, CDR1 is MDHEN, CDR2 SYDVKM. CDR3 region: CASSFYSLAGGGNEQFF. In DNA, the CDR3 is TGTGCCAGCAGTTTCTACTCGCTAGCGGGAGGTGGGAATGAGCAGTTCTTC.

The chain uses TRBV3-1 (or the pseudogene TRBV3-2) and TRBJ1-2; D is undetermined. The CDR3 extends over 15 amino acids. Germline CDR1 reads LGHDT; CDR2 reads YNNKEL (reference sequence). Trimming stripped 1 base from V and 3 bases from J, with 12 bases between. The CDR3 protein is CASSQVAAVYYGYTF. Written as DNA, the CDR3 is TGTGCCAGCAGCCAAGTCGCTGCAGTATACTATGGCTACACCTTC.